Sequencing of this TCR beta chain was carried out in a study of blood T cells in healthy people across ages. Study observations and caveats: Not knowing donor CMV status may have confounded expanded clonotype changes. TCR beta diversity correlated strongly with naive T cell percentage.

The amount of total RNA extracted per sample was at least 5.5 micrograms. The CDR3 runs to 16 residues. Per the germline V gene, CDR1 is SGHRS and CDR2 is YFSETQ. After removal of 2 bases from V and 3 bases from J, the junction contained 10 bases not matched to a gene. A note on this clonotype: Its antigen is not known.

Then a second PCR, running about 7 to 11 cycles, was carried out with a sample-barcoded 5' primer and a J-beta primer mix. Researchers report that a template-switch adaptor with 12 random nucleotides tagged each cDNA molecule. Using its own MiXCR run on the 5' RACE reads, TCRdb lists one record per CDR3 protein. The sample holds 1.5 million or so distinct CDR3 sequences; less than 45% are singletons and the top ten take around 4%. The sequence was obtained from a woman under 30 in good health. The chain employs TRBV5-1 and TRBJ2-7; 8 bases line up with TRBD2. Sample: blood. The CDR3 is CASSFLERGRYYEQYF. The CDR3 DNA is TGCGCCAGCAGCTTTTTAGAGCGGGGGAGATACTACGAGCAGTACTTC.